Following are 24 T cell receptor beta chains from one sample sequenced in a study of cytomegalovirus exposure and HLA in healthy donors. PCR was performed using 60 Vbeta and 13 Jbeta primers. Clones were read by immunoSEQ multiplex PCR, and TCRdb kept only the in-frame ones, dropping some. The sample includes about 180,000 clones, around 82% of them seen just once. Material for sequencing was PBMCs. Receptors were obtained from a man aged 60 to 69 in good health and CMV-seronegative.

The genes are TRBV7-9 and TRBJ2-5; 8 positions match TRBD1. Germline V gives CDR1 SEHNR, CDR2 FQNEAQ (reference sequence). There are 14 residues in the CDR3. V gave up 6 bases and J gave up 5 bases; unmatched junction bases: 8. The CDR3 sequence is CASSHGTGAETQYF. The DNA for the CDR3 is TGTGCCAGCAGTCACGGGACAGGCGCGGAGACCCAGTACTTC.

Here the CDR3 reads CSAYGNEQFF. CDR3 in DNA: TGCAGTGCGTACGGGAATGAGCAGTTCTTC. The chain employs TRBV20-1 and TRBJ2-1, with no clear D. Trimming took 6 bases from V and 7 from J, leaving 7 bases between them. The CDR3 extends over 10 amino acids. CDR1 is DFQATT, CDR2 SNEGSKA, per germline (reference sequence).

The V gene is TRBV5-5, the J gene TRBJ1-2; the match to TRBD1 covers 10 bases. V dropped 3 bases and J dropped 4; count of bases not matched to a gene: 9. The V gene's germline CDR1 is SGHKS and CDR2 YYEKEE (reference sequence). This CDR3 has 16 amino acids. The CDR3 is CASSSRQGATIYGYTF. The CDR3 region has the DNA TGTGCCAGCAGCTCCAGACAGGGGGCAACAATCTATGGCTACACCTTC. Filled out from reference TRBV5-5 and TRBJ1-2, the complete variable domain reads DAGVTQSPTHLIKTRGQQVTLRCSPISGHKSVSWYQQVLGQGPQFIFQYYEKEERGRGNFPDRFSARQFPNYSSELNVNALLLGDSALYLCASSSRQGATIYGYTFGSGTRLTVV.

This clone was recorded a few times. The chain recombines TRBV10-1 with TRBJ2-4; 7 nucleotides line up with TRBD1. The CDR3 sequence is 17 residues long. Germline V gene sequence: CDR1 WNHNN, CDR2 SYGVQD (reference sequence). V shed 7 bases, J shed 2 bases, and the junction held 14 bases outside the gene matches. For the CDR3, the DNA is TGCGCCAGCATTCTCGGACAGGCCGGTATAACCAAAAACATTCAGTACTTC. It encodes CASILGQAGITKNIQYF.

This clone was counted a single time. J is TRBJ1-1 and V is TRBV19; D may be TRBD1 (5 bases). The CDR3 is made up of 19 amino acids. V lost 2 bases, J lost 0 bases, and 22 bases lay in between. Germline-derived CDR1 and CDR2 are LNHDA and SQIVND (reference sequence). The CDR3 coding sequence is TGTGCCAGTAGTATATTGCCGGGAGCCCGTCGGGGGATGAACACTGAAGCTTTCTTT. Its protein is CASSILPGARRGMNTEAFF.

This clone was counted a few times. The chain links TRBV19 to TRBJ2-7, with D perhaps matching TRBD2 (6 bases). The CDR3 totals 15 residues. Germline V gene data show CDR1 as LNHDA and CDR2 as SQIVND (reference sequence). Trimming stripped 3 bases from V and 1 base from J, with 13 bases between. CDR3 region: CASSILGGPSYEQYF. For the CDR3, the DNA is TGTGCCAGTAGTATTCTCGGGGGTCCTTCCTACGAGCAGTACTTC. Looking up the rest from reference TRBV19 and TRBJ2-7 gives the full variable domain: DGGITQSPKYLFRKEGQNVTLSCEQNLNHDAMYWYRQDPGQGLRLIYYSQIVNDFQKGDIAEGYSVSREKKESFPLTVTSAQKNPTAFYLCASSILGGPSYEQYFGPGTRLTVT.

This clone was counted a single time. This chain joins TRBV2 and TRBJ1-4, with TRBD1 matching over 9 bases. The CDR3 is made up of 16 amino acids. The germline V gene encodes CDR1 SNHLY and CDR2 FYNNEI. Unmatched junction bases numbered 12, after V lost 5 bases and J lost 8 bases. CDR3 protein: CASSKVPGQGREKLFF. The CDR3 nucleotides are TGTGCCAGCAGTAAGGTCCCGGGACAGGGTCGCGAAAAACTGTTTTTT. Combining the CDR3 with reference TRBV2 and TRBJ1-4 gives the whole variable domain EPEVTQTPSHQVTQMGQEVILRCVPISNHLYFYWYRQILGQKVEFLVSFYNNEISEKSEIFDDQFSVERPDGSNFTLKIRSTKLEDSAMYFCASSKVPGQGREKLFFGSGTQLSVL.

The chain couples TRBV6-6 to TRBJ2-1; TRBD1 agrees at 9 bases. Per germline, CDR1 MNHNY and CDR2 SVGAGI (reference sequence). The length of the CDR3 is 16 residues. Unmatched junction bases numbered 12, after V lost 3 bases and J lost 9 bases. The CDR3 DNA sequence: TGTGCCAGCAGTTATTTGGTAGGGACAGGGTCGGGTGAGCAGTTCTTC. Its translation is CASSYLVGTGSGEQFF.

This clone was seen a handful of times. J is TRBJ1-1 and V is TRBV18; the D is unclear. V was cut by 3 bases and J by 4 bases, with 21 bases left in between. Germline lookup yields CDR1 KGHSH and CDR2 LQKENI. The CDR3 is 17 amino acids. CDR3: CASSPLSVSPRGTEAFF. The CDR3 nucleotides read TGTGCCAGCTCACCGCTATCGGTATCACCCCGGGGCACTGAAGCTTTCTTT. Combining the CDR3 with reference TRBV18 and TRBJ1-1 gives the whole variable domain NAGVMQNPRHLVRRRGQEARLRCSPMKGHSHVYWYRQLPEEGLKFMVYLQKENIIDESGMPKERFSAEFPKEGPSILRIQQVVRGDSAAYFCASSPLSVSPRGTEAFFGQGTRLTVV.

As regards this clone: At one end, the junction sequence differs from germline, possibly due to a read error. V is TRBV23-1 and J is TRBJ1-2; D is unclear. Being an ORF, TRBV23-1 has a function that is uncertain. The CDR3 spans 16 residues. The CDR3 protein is CASSQSPAYSHYGYPF. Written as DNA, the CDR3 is TGCGCCAGCAGTCAGTCCCCAGCCTACTCGCACTATGGCTACCCCTTC.

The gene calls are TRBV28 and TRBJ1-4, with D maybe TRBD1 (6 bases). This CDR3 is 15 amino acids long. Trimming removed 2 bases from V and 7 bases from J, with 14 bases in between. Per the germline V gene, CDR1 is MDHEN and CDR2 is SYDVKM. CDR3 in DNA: TGTGCCAGCAGTTTACGGGACATTTCCCGTGAAAAACTGTTTTTT. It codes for CASSLRDISREKLFF.

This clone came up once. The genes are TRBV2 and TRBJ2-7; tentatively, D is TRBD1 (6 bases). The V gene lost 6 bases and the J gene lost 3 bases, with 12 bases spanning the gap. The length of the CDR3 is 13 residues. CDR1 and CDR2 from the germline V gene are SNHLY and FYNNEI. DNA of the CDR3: TGTGCCAGCAGGAGGGACATGGGCTACGAGCAGTACTTC. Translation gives CASRRDMGYEQYF.

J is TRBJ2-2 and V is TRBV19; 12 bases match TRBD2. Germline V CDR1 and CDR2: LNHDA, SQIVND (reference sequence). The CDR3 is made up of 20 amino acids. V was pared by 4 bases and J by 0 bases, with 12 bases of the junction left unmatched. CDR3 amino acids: CASSTPWLAGGRANTGELFF. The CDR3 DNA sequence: TGTGCCAGTAGTACCCCCTGGCTAGCGGGGGGGCGGGCGAACACCGGGGAGCTGTTTTTT.

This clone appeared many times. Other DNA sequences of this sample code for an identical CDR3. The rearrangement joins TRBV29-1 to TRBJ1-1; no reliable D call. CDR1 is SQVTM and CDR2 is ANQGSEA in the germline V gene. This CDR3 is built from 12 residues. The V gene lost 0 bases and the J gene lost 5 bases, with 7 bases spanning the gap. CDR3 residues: CSVEDRGTEAFF. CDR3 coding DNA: TGCAGCGTTGAAGATCGGGGAACTGAAGCTTTCTTT. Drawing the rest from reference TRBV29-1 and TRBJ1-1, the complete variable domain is SAVISQKPSRDICQRGTSLTIQCQVDSQVTMMFWYRQQPGQSLTLIATANQGSEATYESGFVIDKFPISRPNLTFSTLTVSNMSPEDSSIYLCSVEDRGTEAFFGQGTRLTVV.

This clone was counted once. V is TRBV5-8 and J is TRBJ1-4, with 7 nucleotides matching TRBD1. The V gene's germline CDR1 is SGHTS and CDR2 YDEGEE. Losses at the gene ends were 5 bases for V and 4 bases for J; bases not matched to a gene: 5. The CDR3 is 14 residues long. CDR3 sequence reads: CASRRQGNNEKLFF. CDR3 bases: TGTGCCAGCAGGCGACAGGGAAATAATGAAAAACTGTTTTTT.

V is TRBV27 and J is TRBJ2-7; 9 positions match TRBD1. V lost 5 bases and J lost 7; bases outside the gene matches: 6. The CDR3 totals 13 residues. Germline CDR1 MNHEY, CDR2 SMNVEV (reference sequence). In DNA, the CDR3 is TGTGCCAGCAGTAAAACAGGGGGCATTGAGCAGTACTTC. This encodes CASSKTGGIEQYF.

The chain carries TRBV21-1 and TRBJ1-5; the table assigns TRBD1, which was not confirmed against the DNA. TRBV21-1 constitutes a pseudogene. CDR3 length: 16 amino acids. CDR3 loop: CASSKVGQGRNQPQHF. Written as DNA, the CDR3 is TGTGCCAGCAGCAAAGTTGGACAGGGCAGAAATCAGCCCCAGCATTTT.

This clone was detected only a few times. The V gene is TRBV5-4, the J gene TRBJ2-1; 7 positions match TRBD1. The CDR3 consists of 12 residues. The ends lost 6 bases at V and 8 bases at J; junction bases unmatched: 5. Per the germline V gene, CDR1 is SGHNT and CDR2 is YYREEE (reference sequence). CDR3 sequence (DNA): TGTGCCAGCATCGGGCAGGGGGATGAGCAGTTCTTC. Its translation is CASIGQGDEQFF.

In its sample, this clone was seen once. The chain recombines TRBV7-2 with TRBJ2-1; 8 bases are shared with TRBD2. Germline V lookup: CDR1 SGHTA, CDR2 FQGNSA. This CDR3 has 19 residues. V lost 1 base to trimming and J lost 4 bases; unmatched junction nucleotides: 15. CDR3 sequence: CASSLEGTRGAGVYNEQFF. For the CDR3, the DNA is TGTGCCAGCAGCTTAGAAGGGACTAGAGGGGCTGGGGTTTACAATGAGCAGTTCTTC.

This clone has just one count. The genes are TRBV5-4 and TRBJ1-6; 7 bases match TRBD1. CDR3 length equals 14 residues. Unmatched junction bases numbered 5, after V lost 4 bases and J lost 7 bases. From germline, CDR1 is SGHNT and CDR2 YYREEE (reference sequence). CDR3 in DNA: TGTGCCAGCAGCCCGGGGACAGCCAATTCACCCCTCCACTTT. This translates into CASSPGTANSPLHF.

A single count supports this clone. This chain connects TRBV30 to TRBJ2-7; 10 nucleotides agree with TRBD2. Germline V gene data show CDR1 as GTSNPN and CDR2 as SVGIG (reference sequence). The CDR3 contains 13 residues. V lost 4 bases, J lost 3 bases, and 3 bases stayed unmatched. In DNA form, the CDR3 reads TGTGCCTGGATAGCTAGCGGGAGCTACGAGCAGTACTTC. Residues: CAWIASGSYEQYF.

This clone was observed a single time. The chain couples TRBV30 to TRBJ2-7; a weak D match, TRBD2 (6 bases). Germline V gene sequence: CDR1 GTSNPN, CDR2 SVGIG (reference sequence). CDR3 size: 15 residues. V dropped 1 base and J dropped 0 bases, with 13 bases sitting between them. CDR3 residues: CAWSAGAGPSYEQYF. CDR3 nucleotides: TGTGCCTGGAGTGCTGGAGCGGGCCCCTCCTACGAGCAGTACTTC.

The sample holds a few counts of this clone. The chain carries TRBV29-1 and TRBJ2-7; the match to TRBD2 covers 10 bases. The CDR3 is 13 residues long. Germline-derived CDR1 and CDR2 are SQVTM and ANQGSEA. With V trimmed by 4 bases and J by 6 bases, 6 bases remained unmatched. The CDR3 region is CSVVPSGRGEQYF. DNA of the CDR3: TGCAGCGTTGTGCCGAGCGGGAGGGGCGAGCAGTACTTC.

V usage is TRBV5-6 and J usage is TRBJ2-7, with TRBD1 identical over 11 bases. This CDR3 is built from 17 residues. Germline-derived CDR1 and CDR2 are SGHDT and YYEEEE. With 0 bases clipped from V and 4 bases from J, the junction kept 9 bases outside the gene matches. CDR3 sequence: CASSLEGRTGGSYEQYF. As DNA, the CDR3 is TGTGCCAGCAGCTTGGAGGGTAGGACAGGGGGCTCGTACGAGCAGTACTTC.